This T cell receptor beta chain was recovered during a study of beta chain features in type 1 diabetes. Study-wide points: A moderate, significant TCRB CDR3 shortening appeared in type 1 diabetes across four CD4+ subsets. PCR may have favored shorter templates equally in patients and controls. Within the patient group, naive, central memory and Treg TCRB repertoires appeared more similar to each other than within healthy donors.

The authors sorted CD4+ naive, central memory, regulatory and stem cell-like memory cells via CD45RO/CCR7/CD25/CD127/CD95/CD27. This clone was picked up many times. Its antigen is currently unknown. The investigators reverse transcribed all of the isolated RNA, so they sequenced expressed TCRB transcripts. Assay used: immunoSEQ multiplex PCR; TCRdb lists only in-frame clones, some missing. The sample consists of about 340,000 clones, over 7% of them appearing once. The CDR3 contains 15 residues. Germline V gene sequence: CDR1 SNHLY, CDR2 FYNNEI. V was pared by 4 bases and J by 1 base, with 11 bases between.

V is TRBV2 and J is TRBJ1-5; D perhaps matches TRBD1 (5 bases). The clonotype comes from a man younger than 40 with type 1 diabetes. The sample taken for sequencing was central memory CD4+ T cells from blood. The CDR3 sequence is CASSVRAGSNQPQHF. The CDR3 nucleotides read TGTGCCAGCAGTGTCAGGGCCGGGAGCAATCAGCCCCAGCATTTT.